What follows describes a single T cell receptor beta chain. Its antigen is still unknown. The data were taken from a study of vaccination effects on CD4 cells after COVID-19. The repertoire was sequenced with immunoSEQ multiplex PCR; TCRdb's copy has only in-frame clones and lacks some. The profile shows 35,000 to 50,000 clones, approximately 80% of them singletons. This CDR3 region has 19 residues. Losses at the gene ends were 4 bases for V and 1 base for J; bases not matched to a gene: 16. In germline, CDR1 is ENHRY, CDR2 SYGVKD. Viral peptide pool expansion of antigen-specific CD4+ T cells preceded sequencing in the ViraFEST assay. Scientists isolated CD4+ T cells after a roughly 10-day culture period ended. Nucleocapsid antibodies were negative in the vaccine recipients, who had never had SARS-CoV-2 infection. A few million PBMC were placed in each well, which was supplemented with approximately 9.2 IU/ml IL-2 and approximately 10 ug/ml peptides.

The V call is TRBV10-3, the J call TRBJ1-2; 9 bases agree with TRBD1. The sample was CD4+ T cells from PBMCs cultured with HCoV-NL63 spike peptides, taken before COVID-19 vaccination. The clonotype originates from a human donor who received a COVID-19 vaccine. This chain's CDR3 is CAISGNLGNRGLGNYGYTF. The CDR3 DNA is TGTGCCATCAGTGGGAACTTGGGGAACAGGGGGCTCGGTAACTATGGCTACACCTTC.